This section outlines one TCR beta chain sequence together with its context. This clone was seen a handful of times. The antigen it binds to is not known. No qualities accompany the bases; no much larger clone lies one base away. The germline V gene (reference sequence) supplies CDR1 SEHNR and CDR2 FQNEAQ. V lost 5 bases and J lost 0 bases, and the count of bases not matched to a germline gene is 5. Including the terminal cysteine and phenylalanine, the CDR3 comprises 16 residues. Only CDR3 DNA remains: 48 bases, in frame from the first base. The cohort consisted of fewer than 700 healthy bone marrow donors. At the time of sampling, all cohort members were nominally healthy, though unrecorded immune exposures were likely present. The donor was CMV seronegative and belonged to the group of several hundred seronegative cohort members. Each donor provided a peripheral blood sample, and peripheral blood mononuclear cells were used for TCR beta sequencing. The Qiagen DNeasy Blood Extraction Kit was used to extract genomic DNA from the blood cell samples.

This sample was taken from a study of cytomegalovirus exposure and HLA in healthy donors (TCRdb year 2017). About the full investigation: An earlier analysis of 587 of the donors reported 250 to 300 Gb of sequence data and about 120 million unique TCR beta sequences obtained from about 180 million T cells. Approximately 300 gigabases of sequencing data and tens of millions of unique TCR sequences were included in an early release covering about 600 HLA-typed donors. Of the approximately 400 genotyped donors, approximately 82% fell in the genetic ancestry cluster associated with self-reported Caucasian donors. The study aimed to test whether cataloging public T cell receptors could reveal signatures of past pathogen exposure. The study used immunosequencing to profile the T cell repertoires of some 600 subjects and linked those repertoires to cytomegalovirus serostatus. Along with the approximately 650-subject first cohort, a separate validation cohort of over 90 different subjects was used. To predict cytomegalovirus infection status, the study combined high-throughput TCR immunosequencing, statistical association of individual TCRs with disease status, and machine learning. To study patterns of TCR occurrence, a later analysis re-analyzed previously published TCR beta repertoires from under 750 donors and added high-resolution HLA genotyping. Rather than using new phenotypic data, the later analysis identified candidate immune exposures from TCR beta sequences and from how often those sequences occurred across donors. An earlier analysis of 587 of the donors used high-throughput TCR beta sequencing to judge whether each TCR beta V gene segment behaved as functional or pseudogenic. Alongside the repertoire data, information on donor age, sex, ethnicity and CMV serostatus was compiled. Genome-wide SNP genotypes for about three fifths of the roughly 670 donors were used in a later genetic analysis, which treated that subset as a discovery cohort. All discovery cohort repertoires had been generated on a single sequencing platform. Class I and class II HLA loci were covered by the typing at four-digit resolution. The number of donors typed differed by locus, with about 629-630 for A, B, C, DRB1 and DQB1, roughly 550 for DQA1, about 610 for DPA1, and around 460 for DPB1. A few DR-DQ haplotypes were treated as single units for association and clustering because of strong linkage in the cohort. Among several hundred genotyped donors of the cohort, an average of roughly 230,000 unique TCR beta nucleotide sequences was sequenced per donor, of which about 19% were non-productive. Broader findings and caveats from the paper: In a later analysis, HLA-associated TCR beta chains showed more clonal expansion and lower generation probabilities than non-associated chains that were equally common. Most TCR sequences were seen in very few donors, while some public TCRs were found in many individuals. Assigning TCR associations to individual alleles was difficult when HLA alleles, especially DR and DQ, strongly co-occurred. In a later analysis, TCR association rates were found to vary across HLA loci, with the most associated TCRs seen for DRB1 alleles and the fewest for HLA-C alleles. Most CMV-associated TCR beta chains appeared to be HLA-restricted in a later analysis, and the HLA associations seemed to be driven largely by CMV exposure. The study gave a list of under 200 TCR beta chains associated with cytomegalovirus. The authors suggested that the approach could potentially be generalized to other disease states and immunological phenotypes. Specific HLA alleles were associated with around 18,000 TCR beta sequences at a false discovery rate of 0.05 in a later analysis. Immune exposure information for the cohort was limited to CMV serostatus. HLA typing was unavailable for some donors at each locus, so association tests used only the typed subset. A later genetic analysis reported fewer N-insertions in productive TCRs among donors in an Asian-associated ancestry cluster than the roughly 640-donor mean. A few of the identified cytomegalovirus-associated TCR beta chains were confirmed in vitro to be specific for cytomegalovirus antigens. Only TCR beta chains were sequenced in this cohort, and the absence of alpha or paired-chain data limited detectable features. In both the original and validation cohorts, the classifier was reported to diagnose cytomegalovirus status with high specificity and sensitivity. Some IMGT-functional V segments, including TRBV6-2 and TRBV6-3, could not be distinguished by the 87-base-pair reads and were therefore excluded. In an earlier analysis of several hundred of the donors, most TCR beta V segments were observed in productive rearrangements about 87% or about 30% of the time, broadly matching IMGT annotations. Presence/absence analyses assumed roughly uniform sequencing depth across donors, an assumption that may not hold. Over 15 rarely observed V segments, including chromosome 9 orphons, were excluded from the earlier analysis of almost 600 of the donors because counts were too low. Several of the top co-occurrence clusters appeared to be linked to parvovirus B19, influenza, CMV and Epstein-Barr virus, according to a later analysis. V-gene and J-gene trimming of TCR beta chains was associated with a missense DCLRE1C variant in a later genetic analysis, and the association was replicated in an independent cohort. Correlated functional status among segregating V segments might reflect linkage disequilibrium, but an unknown experimental factor could not be ruled out. A further reported finding was that TCR beta sequences accurately predicted the HLA-A and HLA-B alleles for most subjects in the first cohort. A cluster of highly shared sequence variants was judged likely to be a technical artifact of the sequencing pipeline.

Receptor amplification or capture employed the immunoSEQ multiplex PCR assay. For the multiplex PCR, a mixture combining 60 forward primers for TCR Vbeta segments and 13 reverse primers for TCR Jbeta segments was used. The CDR3 region of rearranged TCR beta genes was amplified from genomic DNA with a multiplex PCR assay. The Illumina HiSeq System was used to sequence the amplified TCR beta libraries as 87-base-pair reads. From the authors' description of their analysis: In a later analysis, tens of millions of unique TCR beta chains were counted across the roughly 670 repertoires, and around 10 million of these chains were shared by at least two donors. A nearest-neighbor algorithm error-corrected the raw reads and collapsed the reads into unique sequences, merging closely related sequences to remove PCR and sequencing errors. To assign V, D and J gene segments, CDR3 sequences were aligned to IMGT reference sequences. For a sequence to be retained, a match of at least six nucleotides was required to both a V gene segment and a J gene segment. A rearrangement was called productive if the CDR3 had no stop codons and remained in frame with V and J, and every other rearrangement was called non-productive. Following IMGT convention, CDR3 was defined as the stretch from the second conserved V-encoded cysteine up to the conserved J-encoded phenylalanine. In an earlier analysis of more than 550 of the donors, sequences lacking an unambiguous match to a single V gene segment were excluded. An earlier analysis of 587 of the donors classified V segments as functional when productive rearrangements were above 56.7% and as segregating when the standard deviation between donors was above 5%. To diagnose cytomegalovirus status from the catalog of TCR beta chain sequences, a statistical classification framework was built. In a later analysis, TCR nucleotide sequences were compared against IMGT/GENE-DB human TR gene sequences so that V and J genes could be assigned. A later analysis assigned CDR3 sequences and most-parsimonious VDJ recombination scenarios with the TCRdist pipeline. A later analysis defined each TCR beta chain by its CDR3 amino acid sequence plus V-gene family, and excluded reads lacking a unique V-gene family. To address suspected cross-contamination and a sequencing artifact, a later analysis removed around 590 highly shared, low-generation-probability nucleotide sequences. For each public chain, a later analysis derived a clonal expansion index from normalized ranks of inferred template counts within each repertoire. Generation probabilities in a later analysis came from a VDJ recombination model fitted to out-of-frame rearrangements, and those results were checked against IGoR. A later analysis scored TCR-TCR, TCR-HLA and TCR-CMV co-occurrence with hypergeometric tests, applying a repertoire-size bias correction to TCR pairs. False discovery rates were estimated in a later analysis by permuting HLA or CMV assignments 20 times. In a later analysis, co-occurring TCRs were grouped using DBSCAN, and TCRdist sequence similarity was added for clustering within HLA-allele-positive subsets. Repertoires with fewer than 30,000 or more than 120,000 public chains were left out of co-occurrence clustering, as were five repertoires with anomalous nucleotide sharing. This is the immuneACCESS table as TCRdb keeps it, with only in-frame sequences that have V and J called. A part of the clones is gone; compared with another copy, unresolved V genes explain less than half, and the rest is unexplained. The V and J calls and clone size were taken over from that table, and D and trimming were inferred from the DNA. The sample records about 100,000 clones, roughly 77% of which are singletons. The leading ten clones occupy less than 8% of the sample.

The material sequenced was PBMCs. This TCR came from a young man in good health and CMV-seronegative. Here the chain combines TRBV7-9 and TRBJ2-1, with 9 bases matching TRBD2. In nucleotide form, the sequence is TGTGCCAGCAGCCACAGCGGGGGGAGCTCCTACAATGAGCAGTTCTTC. This gives the protein CASSHSGGSSYNEQFF.